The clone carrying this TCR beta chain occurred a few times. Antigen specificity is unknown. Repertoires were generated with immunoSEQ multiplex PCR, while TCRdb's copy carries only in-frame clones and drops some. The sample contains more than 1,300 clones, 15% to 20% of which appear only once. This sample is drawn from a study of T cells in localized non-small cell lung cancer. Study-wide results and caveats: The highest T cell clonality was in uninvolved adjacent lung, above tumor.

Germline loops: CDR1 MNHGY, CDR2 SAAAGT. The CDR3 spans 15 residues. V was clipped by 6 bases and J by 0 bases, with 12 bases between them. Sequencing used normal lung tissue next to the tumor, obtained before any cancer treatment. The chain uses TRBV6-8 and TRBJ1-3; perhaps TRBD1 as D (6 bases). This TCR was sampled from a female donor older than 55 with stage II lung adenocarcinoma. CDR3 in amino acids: CASRGATFSGNTIYF. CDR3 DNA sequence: TGTGCCAGCAGGGGGGCGACCTTCTCTGGAAACACCATATATTTT.